This T cell receptor (beta chain) came from a study of blood T cell repertoires in COVID-19. Whole-study context: The samples span acute and convalescent COVID-19 from the United States, Italy and Spain. PBMCs, B-cell-depleted T cells, or T cells were the source of the cDNA or gDNA that made up the material.

Germline V lookup: CDR1 SGHNT, CDR2 YENEEA. The CDR3 is 14 amino acids. With V trimmed by 4 bases and J by 6 bases, 3 bases remained unmatched. Authors' processing steps: For nucleated cells, counts were estimated from reference gene primer amplification. Assay: immunoSEQ multiplex PCR; the TCRdb copy retains only in-frame clones and omits some. V and J calls and clone size are as listed in that table; D and trimming were resolved from the DNA. The table includes 200,000 to 300,000 clones, around four fifths detected once. The V and J genes are TRBV11-3 and TRBJ2-3; 11 bases match TRBD2. This receptor was obtained from a woman aged 55-70 years with active or convalescent COVID-19. The sample comprised peripheral blood. The CDR3 nucleotides are TGTGCCAGCAGCTCCGGGACTAGCGGCGATACGCAGTATTTT. Protein: CASSSGTSGDTQYF.